This record covers a single T cell receptor beta chain. The data stem from a study of blood T cell repertoires in COVID-19. Study context: Donors in the United States, Italy and Spain gave samples during acute or convalescent COVID-19. T cells, B-cell-depleted T cells, or PBMCs supplied cDNA or gDNA.

The CDR3 is made up of 15 amino acids. CDR1 is LGHDT, CDR2 YNNKEL, per germline (reference sequence). V was clipped by 4 bases and J by 7 bases; unmatched bases: 8. Methods used by the authors: Scientists estimated how many nucleated cells there were by amplifying reference gene primers. Using immunoSEQ multiplex PCR, the repertoire was profiled, and TCRdb retains in-frame clones only, with some absent. Clone size and the V and J calls come from that table; the DNA yielded D and trimming. The repertoire includes around 28,000 clones, 75% to 90% of them detected once, and about 52% sits in the top ten.

The sequencing input was peripheral blood. The sequence came from a human donor with acute or convalescent COVID-19. The donor label of this sample is uncertain. The chain links TRBV3-1 (or the pseudogene TRBV3-2) to TRBJ2-2; TRBD1 agrees at 8 bases. The CDR3 sequence is CASSPRTGRDGELFF. The CDR3 DNA reads TGTGCCAGCAGCCCCCGGACAGGGCGGGACGGGGAGCTGTTTTTT.